This T cell receptor (beta chain) was obtained from a study of cytomegalovirus exposure and HLA in healthy donors. The PCR made use of 60 Vbeta and 13 Jbeta primers. Clones were read by immunoSEQ multiplex PCR, and TCRdb kept only the in-frame ones, dropping some. The sample consists of 150,000 to 200,000 clones, 80% to 90% of them appearing once. In germline, CDR1 is KGHSH, CDR2 LQKENI. V shed 4 bases and J shed 3 bases, with 9 bases lying between them. The CDR3 runs 13 residues. V and J are TRBV18 and TRBJ1-1, with D perhaps TRBD1 (5 bases). The receptor's source is a man younger than 35 in good health and CMV-seropositive. The sample consisted of PBMCs. The CDR3 sequence is CASSLGGDTEAFF. In DNA, the CDR3 is TGTGCCAGCTCACTGGGGGGGGACACTGAAGCTTTCTTT. The full variable domain, with the rest looked up from reference TRBV18 and TRBJ1-1, is NAGVMQNPRHLVRRRGQEARLRCSPMKGHSHVYWYRQLPEEGLKFMVYLQKENIIDESGMPKERFSAEFPKEGPSILRIQQVVRGDSAAYFCASSLGGDTEAFFGQGTRLTVV.